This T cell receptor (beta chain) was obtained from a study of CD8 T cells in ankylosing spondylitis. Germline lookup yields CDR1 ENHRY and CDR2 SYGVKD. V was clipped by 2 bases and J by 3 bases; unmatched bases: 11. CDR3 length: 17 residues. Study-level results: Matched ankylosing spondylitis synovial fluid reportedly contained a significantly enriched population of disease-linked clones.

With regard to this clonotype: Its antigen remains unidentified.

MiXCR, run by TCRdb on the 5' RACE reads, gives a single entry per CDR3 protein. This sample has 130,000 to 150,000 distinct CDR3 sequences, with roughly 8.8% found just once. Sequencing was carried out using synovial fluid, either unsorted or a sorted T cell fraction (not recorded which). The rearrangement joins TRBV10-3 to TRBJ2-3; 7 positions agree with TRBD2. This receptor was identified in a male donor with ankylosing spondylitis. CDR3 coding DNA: TGTGCCATCAGTGAGCCCACCCGGGCTAGCGGTACAGATACGCAGTATTTT. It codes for CAISEPTRASGTDTQYF.